The rows below give T cell receptor beta chains drawn from one sample of a study of T cell responses to AZD1222 COVID-19 vaccine. Here immunoSEQ multiplex PCR was the method, and the copy in TCRdb shows in-frame clones only, minus some. Seen here are some 120,000 clones, 80% to 90% observed once, and the top ten hold approximately 8%. The sample consisted of peripheral blood, taken on day 0 of AZD1222 vaccination. The receptors derive from an adult in good health. CDR3s leave out the opening cysteine and the closing phenylalanine or tryptophan. Not every row has a clone size; where given, it reads once, few, many or a size class.

>-|TRBJ1-2|TRBV28
ASSRGGQGNYGYT
>once|TRBJ2-7|TRBV19
ASSIRDATYEQY
>-|TRBJ2-5|TRBV6-5
ASSYSISQETQY
>-|TRBJ2-1|TRBV28
ASIFSGGRHNEQF
>-|TRBJ1-4|TRBV15
ATSRAQGGGEKLF
>-|TRBJ2-1|TRBV13
ASSPGLNEQF
>-|TRBJ2-1|TRBV7-2
ASSSGLAGGGRNEQF
>-|TRBJ1-2|TRBV9
ASSLGQGPTYGYT
>-|TRBJ2-5|TRBV14
ASSRGSLETQY
>-|TRBJ2-5|TRBV9
ASSVSTVETQY
>-|TRBJ1-2|TRBV6-5
ASSRSRAHGYT
>few|TRBJ1-3|TRBV18
ASSPPGFYGNTIY
>-|TRBJ2-6|TRBV7-2
ASSPGARSSGANVLT
>-|TRBJ2-7|TRBV11-2
ASSLSPQGSYEQY
>-|TRBJ1-1|TRBV10-1
ASRQGASDTEAF
>-|TRBJ2-7|TRBV6-5
ASSPQVNYEQY
>-|TRBJ2-3|TRBV27
ASSFSGTDTQY
>-|TRBJ1-6|TRBV6-1
ASSEVEGRANSPLH
>once|TRBJ2-5|TRBV29-1
SVSGQKETQY
>-|TRBJ2-3|TRBV11-3
ASSVGDGPTDTQY
>once|TRBJ1-1|TRBV25-1
ASSERQGRGAF
>few|TRBJ2-7|TRBV27
ATMGGFPNEQY
>-|TRBJ1-2|TRBV6-5
ASRYTAGYGYT
>once|TRBJ1-2|TRBV5-6
ASSGTGAGYT
>-|TRBJ2-1|TRBV19
ASMTTSGRGIEQF
>-|TRBJ2-7|TRBV7-8
ASSLTGTSGAGEQY
>-|TRBJ2-2|TRBV7-3
ASSPMAPANTGELF
>-|TRBJ2-1|TRBV18
ASSPTSGVYNEQF
>once|TRBJ2-7|TRBV7-3
ASSPTGSSYEQY
>-|TRBJ1-1|TRBV25-1
ASSVTGGTEAF
>-|TRBJ2-5|TRBV9
ASSVMGTQETQY
>-|TRBJ2-3|TRBV9
ASSAAADTQY
>-|TRBJ2-7|TRBV5-1
ASTAKGAPYEQY
>-|TRBJ2-7|TRBV6-5
ASSRQGGHGEQY
>-|TRBJ1-5|TRBV10-3
AISESQRDQPQH
>-|TRBJ2-7|TRBV5-1
ASSLEYGGSYEQY
>-|TRBJ2-2|TRBV19
ASSRQGGNTGELF
>once|TRBJ1-2|TRBV11-2
ASSLVAVGDGYT
>-|TRBJ2-7|TRBV3-1/TRBV3-2
ASSHSGTGRRGEQY
>-|TRBJ2-1|TRBV20-1
SASFLTSWSNEQF
>-|TRBJ2-7|TRBV6-5
ASRTWASGGYEQY
>-|TRBJ2-7|TRBV3-1/TRBV3-2
ASSQEDEQY
>-|TRBJ2-7|TRBV5-5
ASSSRTSGGSYLSYEQY
>-|TRBJ2-2|TRBV7-9
ASSNAGFGGELF
>-|TRBJ2-3|TRBV9
ASSAGITDTQY
>-|TRBJ1-4|TRBV19
ASRSQGAIQATNEKLF
>-|TRBJ1-4|TRBV6-5
ASSPWGGIEKKLF
>-|TRBJ1-1|TRBV19
ASSDREGDTEAF
>few|TRBJ2-2|TRBV19
ASSITSSTGELF
>-|TRBJ2-1|TRBV30
ALGRGGEQF
>-|TRBJ2-1|TRBV28
ASSLYSLNEQF
>-|TRBJ2-7|TRBV24-1
ATSDRAFPYEQY